This T cell receptor beta chain was obtained from a study of cytomegalovirus exposure and HLA in healthy donors. Separate from the 666-subject first cohort was the approximately 130-subject validation cohort, to which the donors belonged. Details on this clone: One base away lies a much larger clone, so this may be a sequencing read error.

The germline CDR1 and CDR2 sequences are MRHNA and SNTAGT. V lost 2 bases and J lost 4, with 10 bases in between. The CDR3 runs 14 residues. Here immunoSEQ multiplex PCR was the method, and the copy in TCRdb shows in-frame clones only, minus some. The sample includes 150,000 to 200,000 clones, more than 80% of them seen just once. Sequencing was performed on PBMCs. The TCR originated in a woman in her late teens or twenties in good health and CMV-seropositive. The chain couples TRBV6-4 to TRBJ2-3, with TRBD2 as a possible D gene (7 bases). CDR3: CASSDGGAADTQYF. In DNA, the CDR3 is TGTGCCAGCAGTGACGGGGGGGCCGCAGATACGCAGTATTTT.